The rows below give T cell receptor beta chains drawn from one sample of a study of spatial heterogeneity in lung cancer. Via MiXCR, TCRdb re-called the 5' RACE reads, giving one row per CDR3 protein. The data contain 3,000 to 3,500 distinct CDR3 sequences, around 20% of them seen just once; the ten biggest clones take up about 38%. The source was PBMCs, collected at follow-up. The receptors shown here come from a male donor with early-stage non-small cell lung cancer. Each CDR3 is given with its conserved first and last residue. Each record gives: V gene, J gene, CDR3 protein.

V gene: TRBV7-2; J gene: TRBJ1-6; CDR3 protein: CASSFYATQGYNSPLHF
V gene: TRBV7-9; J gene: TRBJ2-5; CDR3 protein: CASSWTVQETQYF
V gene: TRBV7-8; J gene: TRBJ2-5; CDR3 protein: CASSLVYGTGEGDGQYF
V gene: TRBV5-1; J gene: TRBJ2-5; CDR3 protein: CASSFSGDETQYF
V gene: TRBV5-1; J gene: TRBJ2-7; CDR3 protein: CASSFNTGDYEQYF
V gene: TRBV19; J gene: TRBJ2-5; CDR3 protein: CASSPTGRGQETQYF
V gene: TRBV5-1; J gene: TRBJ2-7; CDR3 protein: CASSPGPENYEQYF
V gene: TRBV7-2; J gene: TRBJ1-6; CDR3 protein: CASSLERSTLHF
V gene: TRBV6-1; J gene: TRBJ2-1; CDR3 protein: CASRDSSSYNEQFF
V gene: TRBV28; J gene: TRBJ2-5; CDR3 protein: CASSFLLEGLETQYF
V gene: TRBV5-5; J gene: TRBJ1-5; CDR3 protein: CASSLTASGNQPQHF
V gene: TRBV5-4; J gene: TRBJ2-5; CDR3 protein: CASSLVVAGQETQYF
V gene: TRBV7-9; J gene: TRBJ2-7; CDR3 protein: CASSLAGGGDEQYF
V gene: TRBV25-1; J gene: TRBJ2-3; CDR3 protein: CASRGSGTSGRPTDTQYF
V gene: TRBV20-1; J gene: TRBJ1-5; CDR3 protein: CSARPDLGSLNQPQHF
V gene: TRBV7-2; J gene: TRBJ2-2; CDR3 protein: CASSKRSSANTGELFF
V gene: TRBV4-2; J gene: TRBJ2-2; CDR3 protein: CASSPQGGHLGRTGELFF
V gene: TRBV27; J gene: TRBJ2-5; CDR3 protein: CASSQGTDLSGTQYF
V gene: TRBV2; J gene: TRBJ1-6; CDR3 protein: CASSTGPSPLHF
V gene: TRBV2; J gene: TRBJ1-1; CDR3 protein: CASSQGRLAEAFF
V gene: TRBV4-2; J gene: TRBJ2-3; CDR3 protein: CASSQDSSGGADTQYF
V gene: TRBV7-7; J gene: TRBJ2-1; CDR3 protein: CASSRGGYNEQFF
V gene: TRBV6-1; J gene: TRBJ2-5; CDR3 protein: CASSEVWTGGQETQYF
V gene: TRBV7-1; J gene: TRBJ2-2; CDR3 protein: CASSSGQRANTGELFF
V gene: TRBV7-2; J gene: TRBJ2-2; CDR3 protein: CASSGGGRYTGELFF
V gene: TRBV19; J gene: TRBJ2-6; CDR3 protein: CATGAGYSGANVLTF
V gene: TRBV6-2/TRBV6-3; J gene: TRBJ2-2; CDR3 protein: CASSPGGLVLGELFF
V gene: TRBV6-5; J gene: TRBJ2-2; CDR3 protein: CASSGTLGQGVNTGELFF
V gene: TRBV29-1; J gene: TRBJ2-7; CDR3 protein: CSVVRTGKPNEQYF
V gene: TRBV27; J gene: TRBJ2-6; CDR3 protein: CASSGGAVATSGANVLTF
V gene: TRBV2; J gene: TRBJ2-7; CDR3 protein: CASYTGPGISYEQYF
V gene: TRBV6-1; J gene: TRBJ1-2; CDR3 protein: CASSEVRGGGYTF
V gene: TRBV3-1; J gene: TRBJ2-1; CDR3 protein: CASSQDSRTQFF
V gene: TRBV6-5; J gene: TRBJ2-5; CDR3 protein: CASSPRRLAAVETQYF
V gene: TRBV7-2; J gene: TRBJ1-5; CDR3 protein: CASSPRGSSNQPQHF
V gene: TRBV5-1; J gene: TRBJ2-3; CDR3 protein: CASSLGLAVTDTQYF
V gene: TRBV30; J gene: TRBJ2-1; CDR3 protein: CAWSVGSGVYNEQFF
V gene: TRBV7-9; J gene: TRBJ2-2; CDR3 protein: CASSSYGTGSPGELFF
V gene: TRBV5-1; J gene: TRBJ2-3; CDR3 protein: CASRRGGAQARDTQYF
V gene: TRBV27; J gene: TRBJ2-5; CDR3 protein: CASSSSIEQGGETQYF
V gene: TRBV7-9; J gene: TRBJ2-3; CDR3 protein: CASSDSTDTQYF
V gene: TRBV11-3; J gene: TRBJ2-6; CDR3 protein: CASSLGSGAGANVLTF
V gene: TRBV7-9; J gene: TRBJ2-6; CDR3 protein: CASSSLSSGANVLTF
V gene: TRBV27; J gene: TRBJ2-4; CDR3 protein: CASSPSLTLAKNIQYF
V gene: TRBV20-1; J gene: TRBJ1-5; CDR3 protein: CSAGSRDRGGNQPQHF
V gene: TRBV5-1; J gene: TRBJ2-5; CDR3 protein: CASSSDETQYF
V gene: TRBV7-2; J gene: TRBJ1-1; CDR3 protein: CASSLRGGTGVLNTEAFF
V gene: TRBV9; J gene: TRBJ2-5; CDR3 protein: CASSVAPTSQETQYF
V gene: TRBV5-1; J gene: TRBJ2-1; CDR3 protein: CASSIGTGINEQFF
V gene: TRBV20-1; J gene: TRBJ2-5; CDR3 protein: CSAPGLAGQETQYF
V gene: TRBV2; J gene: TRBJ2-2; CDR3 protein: CASSEGNLNTGELFF